This T cell receptor beta chain came from a study of T cell responses to AZD1222 COVID-19 vaccine. Study background: Pooling covered second doses at about 4 or about 12 weeks. Overall study results and limits: Within unmutated variant regions lay the reported targets of nearly half of spike-specific TCRs. It was only after the peak T cell response that any repertoires were sampled. In a largely white British group with more females than males, clonal diversity was possibly underestimated.

TCRdb keeps only in-frame clones here, not all; method: immunoSEQ multiplex PCR. Among around 100,000 clones listed, around 83% were seen once. This clone appeared once. Antigen unknown. This clonotype was obtained from an adult in good health. The sample was peripheral blood, taken on day 0 of AZD1222 vaccination.

Here the CDR3 reads CASSVGHSNTEAFF. The CDR3 DNA reads TGTGCCAGCAGCGTGGGACACTCGAACACTGAAGCTTTCTTT. V gene TRBV7-2 combines with J gene TRBJ1-1; a possible D gene is TRBD1 (6 bases). The V end was cut by 5 bases, the J end by 1 base, with 11 bases between. The length of the CDR3 is 14 residues. Germline CDR1 is SGHTA and CDR2 is FQGNSA.